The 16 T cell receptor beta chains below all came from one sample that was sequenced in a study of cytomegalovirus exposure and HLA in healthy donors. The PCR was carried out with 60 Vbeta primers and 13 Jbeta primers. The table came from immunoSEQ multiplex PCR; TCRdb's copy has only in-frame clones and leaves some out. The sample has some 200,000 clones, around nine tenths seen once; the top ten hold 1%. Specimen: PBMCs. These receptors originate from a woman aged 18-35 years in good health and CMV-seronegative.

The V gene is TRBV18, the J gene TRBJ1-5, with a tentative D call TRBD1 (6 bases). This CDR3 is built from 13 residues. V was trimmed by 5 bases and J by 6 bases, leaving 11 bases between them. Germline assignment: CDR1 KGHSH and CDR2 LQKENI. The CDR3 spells CASSSDRSQPQHF. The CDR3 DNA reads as TGTGCCAGCTCATCGGACAGAAGTCAGCCCCAGCATTTT.

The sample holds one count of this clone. The CDR3 coding sequence is TGTGCCAGCAGCTTTCAGCGGGGCTCCTACGAGCAGTACTTC. Protein: CASSFQRGSYEQYF. The V and J genes are TRBV7-2 and TRBJ2-7, with 7 positions matching TRBD2. CDR1 is SGHTA and CDR2 is FQGNSA in the germline V gene. J gave up 0 bases and V 3 bases, and 2 bases lay outside the gene matches. The CDR3 totals 14 residues. Based on the CDR3 plus reference TRBV7-2 and TRBJ2-7, the full variable domain is GAGVSQSPSNKVTEKGKDVELRCDPISGHTALYWYRQSLGQGLEFLIYFQGNSAPDKSGLPSDRFSAERTGGSVSTLTIQRTQQEDSAVYLCASSFQRGSYEQYFGPGTRLTVT.

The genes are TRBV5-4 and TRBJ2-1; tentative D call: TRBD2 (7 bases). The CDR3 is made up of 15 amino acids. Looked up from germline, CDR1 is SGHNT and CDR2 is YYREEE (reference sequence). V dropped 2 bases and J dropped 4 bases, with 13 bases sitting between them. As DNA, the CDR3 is TGTGCCAGCAGCTTAGGCGGGGGCCTATACAATGAGCAGTTCTTC. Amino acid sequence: CASSLGGGLYNEQFF.

In DNA, the CDR3 is TGTGCCAGCAGCTCGGCTGGGACTCCCAATACGCAGTATTTT. It specifies CASSSAGTPNTQYF. The chain uses TRBV7-9 and TRBJ2-3, with a weak D call TRBD2 (6 bases). V was trimmed by 4 bases and J by 7 bases, leaving 15 bases between them. Germline V gives CDR1 SEHNR, CDR2 FQNEAQ (reference sequence). CDR3 length equals 14 residues.

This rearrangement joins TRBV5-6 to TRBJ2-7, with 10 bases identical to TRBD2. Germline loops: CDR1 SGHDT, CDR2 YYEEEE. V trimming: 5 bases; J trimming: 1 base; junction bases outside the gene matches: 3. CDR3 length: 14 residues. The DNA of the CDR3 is TGTGCCAGCAGTTTAGCGGGGGGTTCCTACGAGCAGTACTTC. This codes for CASSLAGGSYEQYF.

CDR3 sequence: CASSPLGQGESSYNSPLHF. CDR3 nucleotides: TGTGCCAGCTCACCACTGGGACAGGGAGAAAGCTCCTATAATTCACCCCTCCACTTT. The V gene is TRBV18, the J gene TRBJ1-6; 9 bases map to TRBD1. Germline CDR1 KGHSH, CDR2 LQKENI. J was trimmed by 0 bases and V by 1 base; bases with no gene match: 7. The CDR3 has 19 residues. The full variable domain, completed using reference TRBV18 and TRBJ1-6, is NAGVMQNPRHLVRRRGQEARLRCSPMKGHSHVYWYRQLPEEGLKFMVYLQKENIIDESGMPKERFSAEFPKEGPSILRIQQVVRGDSAAYFCASSPLGQGESSYNSPLHFGNGTRLTVT.

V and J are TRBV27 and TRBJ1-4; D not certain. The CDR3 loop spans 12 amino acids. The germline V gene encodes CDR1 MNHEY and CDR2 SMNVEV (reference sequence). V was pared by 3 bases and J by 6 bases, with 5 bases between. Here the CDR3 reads CASSLRDEKLFF. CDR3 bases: TGTGCCAGCAGTTTGAGGGATGAAAAACTGTTTTTT.

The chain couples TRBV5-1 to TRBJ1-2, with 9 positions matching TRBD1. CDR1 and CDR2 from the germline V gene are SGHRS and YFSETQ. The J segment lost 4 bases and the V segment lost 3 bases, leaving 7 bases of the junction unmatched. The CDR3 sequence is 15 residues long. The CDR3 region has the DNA TGCGCCAGCAGCTCTTTGGGACAGGGCCCCTATGGCTACACCTTC. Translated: CASSSLGQGPYGYTF. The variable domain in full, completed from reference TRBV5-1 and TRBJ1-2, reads KAGVTQTPRYLIKTRGQQVTLSCSPISGHRSVSWYQQTPGQGLQFLFEYFSETQRNKGNFPGRFSGRQFSNSRSEMNVSTLELGDSALYLCASSSLGQGPYGYTFGSGTRLTVV.

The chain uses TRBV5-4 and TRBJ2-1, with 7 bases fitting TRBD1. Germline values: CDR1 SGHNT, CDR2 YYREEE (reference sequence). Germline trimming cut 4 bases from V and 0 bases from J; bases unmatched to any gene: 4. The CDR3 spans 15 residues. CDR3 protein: CASSLGQSSYNEQFF. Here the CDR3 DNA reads TGTGCCAGCAGCCTGGGACAGAGCTCCTACAATGAGCAGTTCTTC. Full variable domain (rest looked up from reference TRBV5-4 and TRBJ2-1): ETGVTQSPTHLIKTRGQQVTLRCSSQSGHNTVSWYQQALGQGPQFIFQYYREEENGRGNFPPRFSGLQFPNYSSELNVNALELDDSALYLCASSLGQSSYNEQFFGPGTRLTVL.

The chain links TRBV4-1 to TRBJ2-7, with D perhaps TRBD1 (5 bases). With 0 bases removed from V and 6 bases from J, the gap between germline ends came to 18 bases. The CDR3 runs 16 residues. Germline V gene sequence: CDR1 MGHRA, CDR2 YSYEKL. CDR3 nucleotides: TGCGCCAGCAGCCAAGATCTCGCGACAGCGAACCGCGAGCAGTACTTC. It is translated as CASSQDLATANREQYF.

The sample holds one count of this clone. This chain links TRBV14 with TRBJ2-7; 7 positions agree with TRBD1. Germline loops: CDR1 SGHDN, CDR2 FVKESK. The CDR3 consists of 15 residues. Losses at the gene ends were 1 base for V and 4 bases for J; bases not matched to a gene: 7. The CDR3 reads CASSQGQGLWYEQYF. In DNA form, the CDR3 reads TGTGCCAGCAGCCAAGGACAGGGCTTGTGGTACGAGCAGTACTTC.

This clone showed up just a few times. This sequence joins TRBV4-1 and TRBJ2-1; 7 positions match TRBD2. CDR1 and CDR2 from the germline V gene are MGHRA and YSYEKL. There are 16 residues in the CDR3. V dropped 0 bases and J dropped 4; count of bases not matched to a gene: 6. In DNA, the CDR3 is TGCGCCAGCAGCCAAGAAGTCCAGCGGGATTACAATGAGCAGTTCTTC. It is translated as CASSQEVQRDYNEQFF.

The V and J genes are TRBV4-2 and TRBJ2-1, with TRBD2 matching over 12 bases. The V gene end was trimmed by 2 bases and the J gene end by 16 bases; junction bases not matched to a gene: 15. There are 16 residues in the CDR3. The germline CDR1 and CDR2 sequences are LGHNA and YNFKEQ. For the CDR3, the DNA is TGTGCCAGCAGCCAATTCAGGGCTAGCGGGAGGGGAGGCGAATTCTTC. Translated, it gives CASSQFRASGRGGEFF.

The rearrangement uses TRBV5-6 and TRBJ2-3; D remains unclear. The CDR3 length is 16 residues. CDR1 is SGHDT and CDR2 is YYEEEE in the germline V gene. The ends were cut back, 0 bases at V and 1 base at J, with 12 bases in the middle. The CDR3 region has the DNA TGTGCCAGCAGCTTGGTGAGTCCGTTCGGCACAGATACGCAGTATTTT. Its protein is CASSLVSPFGTDTQYF.

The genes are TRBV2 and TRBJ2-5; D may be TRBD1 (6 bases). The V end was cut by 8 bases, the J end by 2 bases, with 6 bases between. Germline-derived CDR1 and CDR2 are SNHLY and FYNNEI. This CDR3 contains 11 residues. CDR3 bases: TGTGCCAGCGGGACACAAGAGACCCAGTACTTC. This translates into CASGTQETQYF.

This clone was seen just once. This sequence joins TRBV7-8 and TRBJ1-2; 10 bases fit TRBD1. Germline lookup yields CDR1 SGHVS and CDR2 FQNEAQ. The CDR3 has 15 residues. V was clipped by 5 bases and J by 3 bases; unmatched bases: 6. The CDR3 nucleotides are TGTGCCAGCAGCCCTGACAGGGGGCGATACTATGGCTACACCTTC. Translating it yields CASSPDRGRYYGYTF.